This TCR beta chain was observed in a study of T cell responses to AZD1222 COVID-19 vaccine. Regarding the study as a whole: In all cases, repertoires were sampled only after the peak T cell response. Spike-specific TCRs gained breadth and depth after people received two AZD1222 doses. Clonal diversity may have been underestimated in mostly white British donors.

V lost 3 bases to trimming and J lost 0 bases, with 6 bases between them. CDR1 is SEHNR, CDR2 FQNEAQ, per germline (reference sequence). This CDR3 is 13 amino acids long. On this clone itself: Its antigen remains unknown.

This table comes from immunoSEQ multiplex PCR, and its TCRdb copy is limited to in-frame clones, with some not included. The repertoire holds 75,000 to 90,000 clones, 70% to 80% seen once, with approximately 21% in the top ten. This sequence joins TRBV7-9 and TRBJ2-7; D not certain. This clonotype originated in an adult in good health. This material consisted of peripheral blood, taken on day 0 of AZD1222 vaccination. The CDR3 nucleotides read TGTGCCAGCAGCTTCGCCTACTCCTACGAGCAGTACTTC. Its translation: CASSFAYSYEQYF.